This T cell receptor beta chain was captured in a study of CD8+ T cells in alopecia areata. Study-level information: Patients received oral tofacitinib, 5 to 10 mg twice daily, for moderate-to-severe alopecia areata.

On this clone: The target antigen is unknown.

Study-wide points: Scalp and blood samples kept many expanded lesional clones throughout tofacitinib. On tofacitinib, scalp clonality and expanded CD8+ clones among top 100 fell significantly. Lesional scalp exceeded normal scalp in clonality, especially in alopecia totalis/universalis.

The CDR3 extends over 16 amino acids. Germline-derived CDR1 and CDR2 are WNHNN and SYGVQD (reference sequence). V gave up 9 bases and J gave up 11 bases; unmatched junction bases: 21. The treatment: oral pan-JAK inhibitor, 5-10 mg twice daily. Alopecia areata patients provided lesional scalp punch biopsies and peripheral blood. Extraction and reverse transcription of RNA yielded cDNA as the sequencing template. Profiled with immunoSEQ multiplex PCR; TCRdb holds only in-frame clones, not every one. The profile covers roughly 4,300 clones, with 50% to 70% appearing a single time and around 10% taken by the ten largest.

This rearrangement joins TRBV10-1 to TRBJ1-1; TRBD1 aligns across 10 bases. This sequence was found in a human donor with alopecia areata. Specimen: skin, collected at week 4, from a patient treated with tofacitinib. This CDR3 reads CARNPDRDRGLSWAFF. The DNA of the CDR3 is TGCGCCAGAAACCCGGACCGGGACAGGGGCTTGAGTTGGGCTTTCTTT.